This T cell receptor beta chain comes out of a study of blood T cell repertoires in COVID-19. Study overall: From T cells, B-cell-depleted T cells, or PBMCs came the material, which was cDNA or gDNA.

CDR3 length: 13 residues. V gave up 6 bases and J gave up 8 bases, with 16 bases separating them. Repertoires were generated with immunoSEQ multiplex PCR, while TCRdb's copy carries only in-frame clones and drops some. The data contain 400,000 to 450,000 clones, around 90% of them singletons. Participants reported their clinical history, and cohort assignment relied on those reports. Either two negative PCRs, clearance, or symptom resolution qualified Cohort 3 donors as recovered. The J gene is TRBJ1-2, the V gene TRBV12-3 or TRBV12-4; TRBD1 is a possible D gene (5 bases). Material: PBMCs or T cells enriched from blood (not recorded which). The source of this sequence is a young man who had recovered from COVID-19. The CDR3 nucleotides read TGTGCCAGCAGCCGGACACGGGAGATGGGCTACACCTTC. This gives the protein CASSRTREMGYTF.